This TCR beta chain originates from a study of blood T cell repertoires in COVID-19. The CDR3 totals 15 residues. The V and J ends lost 4 bases and 4 bases, in that order; junction bases with no gene match: 5. Germline V CDR1 and CDR2: SGHTA, FQGTGA. Only in-frame clones appear in the TCRdb table, and some are missing; sequencing was by immunoSEQ multiplex PCR. Among about 400,000 clones, roughly nine tenths were seen once, and the ten largest hold around 1.3%. The sample comprised peripheral blood. The source is a man aged 40-49 years with acute or convalescent COVID-19. The chain is built from TRBV7-3 and TRBJ2-3; 10 bases match TRBD1. For the CDR3, the DNA is TGTGCCAGCAGCTCAGGACAGGGGGGTCCAGATACGCAGTATTTT. Residues: CASSSGQGGPDTQYF.